Each of the 19 T cell receptor beta chains below was sequenced from the same sample in a study of blood T cell repertoires in COVID-19 (dated by TCRdb to 2018 to 2021). Libraries were constructed by the immunoSEQ multiplex PCR assay. Drawn from immuneACCESS, this table holds only the in-frame rearrangements with V and J called that TCRdb kept. Clones are partly lost; checked studies trace under half to an unresolved V gene and leave the rest unexplained. This sample gives 200,000 to 250,000 clones in total; roughly 80% of them show up just once. The ten largest clones capture around a sixth of the sample. The sample was peripheral blood. The receptors shown here come from a woman aged 80 or over with active or convalescent COVID-19.

This clone was counted between two and nine times. V is TRBV15 and J is TRBJ2-1, with TRBD2 as a possible D gene (7 bases). This CDR3 has 16 residues. Germline V CDR1 and CDR2: LNHNV, YYDKDF (reference sequence). V dropped 5 bases and J dropped 5 bases, with 19 bases sitting between them. In DNA form, the CDR3 reads TGTGCCACCAGCGGGCAAGGGGGGGCCCTGGACAATGAGCAGTTCTTC. It translates to CATSGQGGALDNEQFF.

The chain uses TRBV5-5 and TRBJ2-5; no firm D call. V lost 0 bases, J lost 4 bases, and 7 bases lay in between. Germline V CDR1 and CDR2: SGHKS, YYEKEE (reference sequence). This CDR3 contains 13 residues. CDR3 protein: CASSLGAAETQYF. DNA for the CDR3: TGTGCCAGCAGCTTGGGGGCAGCAGAGACCCAGTACTTC.

The DNA for the CDR3 is TGTGCCAGCAGCTTAGGTGGGGGGGGCAATGAGCAGTTCTTC. Its translation is CASSLGGGGNEQFF. The chain has TRBV7-2 and TRBJ2-1; TRBD2 agrees at 7 bases. V dropped 1 base and J dropped 6; count of bases not matched to a gene: 3. This CDR3 is built from 14 residues. The germline V gene has CDR1 SGHTA and CDR2 FQGNSA.

The gene calls are TRBV5-6 and TRBJ2-5, with D maybe TRBD1 (6 bases). The germline V gene encodes CDR1 SGHDT and CDR2 YYEEEE. The CDR3 is 14 amino acids. Between the trimmed V and J ends, which lost 3 bases and 5 bases, there was a span of 14 bases. The CDR3, as DNA: TGTGCCAGCAGCTCCACTCAGGGGCGCGAGACCCAGTACTTC. It encodes CASSSTQGRETQYF.

The chain employs TRBV7-3 and TRBJ2-7; 11 bases fit TRBD2. J gave up 2 bases and V 5 bases, and 5 bases lay outside the gene matches. This CDR3 region has 15 residues. Germline lookup yields CDR1 SGHTA and CDR2 FQGTGA. The CDR3 sequence is CASSLTSGTPYEQYF. Here the CDR3 DNA reads TGTGCCAGCAGCCTGACTAGCGGGACGCCCTACGAGCAGTACTTC. The variable domain in full, completed from reference TRBV7-3 and TRBJ2-7, reads GAGVSQTPSNKVTEKGKYVELRCDPISGHTALYWYRQSLGQGPEFLIYFQGTGAADDSGLPNDRFFAVRPEGSVSTLKIQRTERGDSAVYLCASSLTSGTPYEQYFGPGTRLTVT.

This chain connects TRBV28 to TRBJ1-2; tentative D call: TRBD1 (6 bases). The ends were cut back, 5 bases at V and 4 bases at J, with 17 bases in the middle. Germline lookup yields CDR1 MDHEN and CDR2 SYDVKM. This CDR3 is built from 15 residues. The CDR3: CASSASQGRVYGYTF. Here the CDR3 DNA reads TGTGCCAGCAGTGCCTCACAGGGTAGGGTCTATGGCTACACCTTC.

Only a few counts were recorded for this clone. The chain recombines TRBV6-6 with TRBJ2-3; 9 bases agree with TRBD2. V lost 6 bases and J lost 6; bases outside the gene matches: 10. The CDR3 is 15 residues long. Germline loops: CDR1 MNHNY, CDR2 SVGAGI (reference sequence). DNA for the CDR3: TGTGCCAGCAGACTACTAGCGGGTGAGAAGGATACGCAGTATTTT. Translating gives CASRLLAGEKDTQYF.

This clone is a singleton in its sample. V is TRBV19 and J is TRBJ1-5; D is ambiguous. The germline gives CDR1 LNHDA, CDR2 SQIVND (reference sequence). Trimming removed 6 bases at V and 5 bases at J, with 20 bases between. This CDR3 contains 16 residues. The CDR3 spells CASRGSSRHRDQPQHF. In DNA form, the CDR3 reads TGTGCCAGTAGGGGTTCTTCACGTCATCGGGATCAGCCCCAGCATTTT. The full variable domain, rest sourced from reference TRBV19 and TRBJ1-5, is DGGITQSPKYLFRKEGQNVTLSCEQNLNHDAMYWYRQDPGQGLRLIYYSQIVNDFQKGDIAEGYSVSREKKESFPLTVTSAQKNPTAFYLCASRGSSRHRDQPQHFGDGTRLSIL.

The chain has TRBV5-4 and TRBJ2-1, with TRBD2 matching 10 bases. Germline CDR1 is SGHNT and CDR2 is YYREEE (reference sequence). There are 19 residues in the CDR3. J gave up 3 bases and V 3 bases, and 15 bases lay outside the gene matches. CDR3 DNA sequence: TGTGCCAGCAGCTCGTGGTTGCGAGGGGCTAGCGGGAGCTACAATGAGCAGTTCTTC. It codes for CASSSWLRGASGSYNEQFF.

V usage is TRBV28 and J usage is TRBJ2-5, with a weak D call TRBD2 (5 bases). This CDR3 contains 13 residues. Germline V gene sequence: CDR1 MDHEN, CDR2 SYDVKM. With 6 bases removed from V and 1 base from J, the gap between germline ends came to 9 bases. CDR3 bases: TGTGCCAGCAGACAGACTATCCAAGAGACCCAGTACTTC. The encoded protein is CASRQTIQETQYF.

The chain recombines TRBV7-9 with TRBJ2-1, with 9 bases that match TRBD2. CDR1 and CDR2 from the germline V gene are SEHNR and FQNEAQ (reference sequence). This CDR3 is built from 13 residues. V lost 1 base, J lost 14 bases, and 6 bases stayed unmatched. The DNA of the CDR3 is TGTGCCAGCAGCTTAGGCGGGAGGGCCAATAAGTTCTTC. It translates to CASSLGGRANKFF.

The chain links TRBV5-1 to TRBJ2-1; D may be TRBD2 (5 bases). The CDR3 is 15 amino acids. V was cut by 8 bases and J by 4 bases, with 19 bases left in between. Germline V lookup: CDR1 SGHRS, CDR2 YFSETQ. Here the CDR3 DNA reads TGCGCCAGTCGCTTGGGAGCTTTGTCTTACAATGAGCAGTTCTTC. This translates into CASRLGALSYNEQFF. Full variable domain (outside the CDR3, taken from reference TRBV5-1 and TRBJ2-1): KAGVTQTPRYLIKTRGQQVTLSCSPISGHRSVSWYQQTPGQGLQFLFEYFSETQRNKGNFPGRFSGRQFSNSRSEMNVSTLELGDSALYLCASRLGALSYNEQFFGPGTRLTVL.

The gene calls are TRBV15 and TRBJ1-2; 9 positions match TRBD1. CDR3 size: 14 residues. V shed 1 base, J shed 8 bases, and the junction held 5 bases outside the gene matches. Looked up from germline, CDR1 is LNHNV and CDR2 is YYDKDF (reference sequence). CDR3 loop: CATSRAGQGIGYTF. In nucleotides, the CDR3 is TGTGCCACCAGCAGAGCTGGACAGGGGATCGGCTACACCTTC. Full variable domain (remainder filled in from reference TRBV15 and TRBJ1-2): DAMVIQNPRYQVTQFGKPVTLSCSQTLNHNVMYWYQQKSSQAPKLLFHYYDKDFNNEADTPDNFQSRRPNTSFCFLDIRSPGLGDTAMYLCATSRAGQGIGYTFGSGTRLTVV.

The chain couples TRBV6-2 or TRBV6-3 to TRBJ2-6, with D perhaps matching TRBD2 (6 bases). CDR1 is MNHEY and CDR2 is SVGEGT in the germline V gene. The CDR3 runs to 19 residues. The germline V and J ends were trimmed by 5 bases and 0 bases, with 20 bases remaining between them. CDR3 DNA: TGTGCCAGCAGTCTTCCGACCGGGACTCCCAGCTCTGGGGCCAACGTCCTGACTTTC. It translates to CASSLPTGTPSSGANVLTF.

V is TRBV30 and J is TRBJ1-2; maybe TRBD1 (5 bases). From germline, CDR1 is GTSNPN and CDR2 SVGIG (reference sequence). V lost 0 bases, J lost 4 bases, and 9 bases lay in between. This CDR3 comprises 13 residues. CDR3 amino acids: CAWSVGGTYGYTF. The DNA for the CDR3 is TGTGCCTGGAGTGTCGGAGGGACCTATGGCTACACCTTC.

The rearrangement links TRBV3-1 (or the pseudogene TRBV3-2) to TRBJ2-3; 9 nucleotides align to TRBD2. With 5 bases clipped from V and 6 bases from J, the junction kept 12 bases outside the gene matches. CDR1 is LGHDT, CDR2 YNNKEL, per germline (reference sequence). The CDR3 has 16 amino acids. CDR3: CASSVRGRLAVDTQYF. CDR3 DNA: TGTGCCAGCAGCGTGCGAGGGAGACTAGCGGTGGATACGCAGTATTTT.

V usage is TRBV10-3 and J usage is TRBJ2-3; possibly TRBD2 for D (6 bases). V was pared by 6 bases and J by 4 bases, with 14 bases between. CDR1 is ENHRY, CDR2 SYGVKD, per germline. This CDR3 is built from 14 residues. The CDR3 here is CAIRASAPADTQYF. The CDR3 nucleotides are TGTGCCATCAGAGCTAGCGCGCCCGCAGATACGCAGTATTTT.

This sequence joins TRBV7-3 and TRBJ2-1, with 7 bases matching TRBD2. J gave up 5 bases and V 5 bases, and 12 bases lay outside the gene matches. CDR3 length: 16 residues. The germline V gene has CDR1 SGHTA and CDR2 FQGTGA. CDR3 nucleotides: TGTGCCAGCAGCCCGACCGTGGCGGGGGATCACAATGAGCAGTTCTTC. Residues: CASSPTVAGDHNEQFF.

The table lists this clone with a count of one. V gene TRBV7-9 combines with J gene TRBJ1-5; D may be TRBD1 (5 bases). The CDR3 contains 13 residues. V shed 3 bases and J shed 5 bases, with 8 bases lying between them. Germline lookup yields CDR1 SEHNR and CDR2 FQNEAQ (reference sequence). The CDR3 DNA sequence: TGTGCCAGCAGCTTCACAGGAGATCAGCCCCAGCATTTT. Its protein product is CASSFTGDQPQHF.